These T cell receptor beta chains were read from a single sample in a study of blood T cell repertoires in COVID-19. The method was immunoSEQ multiplex PCR; TCRdb's version includes in-frame clones alone and lacks a portion of them. The sample includes some 200,000 clones, around four fifths of them seen just once. Sequencing used peripheral blood. Receptors were obtained from a man aged 55 to 70 with COVID-19, enrolled during active disease. Both conserved end residues are part of each CDR3. A D gene is named only where the DNA matches it firmly. Size tells how often a clone was seen (once, few, many) or the class of an expanded clone, and some rows leave it out.

>TRBV11-2|TRBJ2-2|.|TRBD1|16
TGTGCCAGCAGCCTTGGACAGGGAGTTAACACCGGGGAGCTGTTTTTT
CASSLGQGVNTGELFF
>TRBV27|TRBJ1-5|.|.|15
TGTGCCAGCACCCTCGTAGGGGGGGGCAATCAGCCCCAGCATTTT
CASTLVGGGNQPQHF
>TRBV6-6|TRBJ1-1|once|TRBD1|13
TGTGCCAGCAGTACAACAGGGGGTACTGAAGCTTTCTTT
CASSTTGGTEAFF
>TRBV18|TRBJ1-1|.|.|12
TGTGCCAGCTCACCACCGGACAGCGAAGCTTTCTTT
CASSPPDSEAFF
>TRBV23-1|TRBJ1-2|.|.|14
TGCGCCAGCAGTCAATGGGGGGGCTGCTATGGCTACACCTTC
CASSQWGGCYGYTF
>TRBV5-4|TRBJ2-7|.|TRBD2|14
TGTGCCAGCAGCTTAGCGGGACGCTTCTACGAGCAGTACTTC
CASSLAGRFYEQYF
>TRBV5-4|TRBJ2-1|.|TRBD2|16
TGTGCCAGCAGCCCTGCCGGGACTAGCGGGAGTAATGAGCAGTTCTTC
CASSPAGTSGSNEQFF
>TRBV2|TRBJ1-2|.|TRBD1|13
TGTGCCAGCAGTCGGACAGGCAACTATGGCTACACCTTC
CASSRTGNYGYTF
>TRBV9|TRBJ1-4|.|.|15
TGTGCCAGCAGCCCAACAGGCTCCGAGGTGGAAAAACTGTTTTTT
CASSPTGSEVEKLFF
>TRBV10-3|TRBJ1-3|.|.|13
TGTGCCATATCGGGGAGCTCTGGAAACACCATATATTTT
CAISGSSGNTIYF
>TRBV5-4|TRBJ1-2|.|TRBD1|13
TGTGCCAGCAGCTTGGACAGGGGCTATGGCTACACCTTC
CASSLDRGYGYTF
>TRBV5-1|TRBJ1-2|.|.|14
TGCGCCAGCAGCTTCGGCACAGTTTCCTATGGCTACACCTTC
CASSFGTVSYGYTF
>TRBV6-6|TRBJ1-5|.|.|14
TGTGCCAGCAGAAACAGCCAGAGCAATCAGCCCCAGCATTTT
CASRNSQSNQPQHF
>TRBV2|TRBJ1-4|.|TRBD1|12
TGTGCCAGCACGGACAGGGAGGAAAAACTGTTTTTT
CASTDREEKLFF
>TRBV10-1|TRBJ1-1|.|.|13
TGCGCCAGCAGTCGCGGGTCGAACACTGAAGCTTTCTTT
CASSRGSNTEAFF
>TRBV28|TRBJ2-7|few|TRBD1|14
TGTGCCAGCAGTCCCCGGGACAGGGTCCACGAGCAGTACTTC
CASSPRDRVHEQYF
>TRBV28|TRBJ1-1|.|TRBD1|15
TGTGCCAGCAGTTTAGGGACAGGGCCGAACACTGAAGCTTTCTTT
CASSLGTGPNTEAFF
>TRBV5-5|TRBJ2-1|.|TRBD2|16
TGTGCCAGCAGCTCCATAAGCGGGAGGGCCTACAATGAGCAGTTCTTC
CASSSISGRAYNEQFF
>TRBV28|TRBJ2-2|once|TRBD1|15
TGTGCCAGCAGACGGGACAGGGGTGGCACCGGGGAGCTGTTTTTT
CASRRDRGGTGELFF
>TRBV12-3/TRBV12-4|TRBJ1-6|.|.|13
TGTGCCAGCAGTTTTGATTTTCGGGGGCCCCTCCACTTT
CASSFDFRGPLHF
>TRBV4-1|TRBJ1-1|.|.|14
TGCGCCAGCAGTGTCGGGAGTATCGGCACTGAAGCTTTCTTT
CASSVGSIGTEAFF
>TRBV5-5|TRBJ1-6|.|.|15
TGTGCCAGCAGCTCCGAGGGAGGGAAAGGTTCACCCCTCCACTTT
CASSSEGGKGSPLHF
>TRBV9|TRBJ1-1|.|.|13
TGTGCCAGCAGCACCGATTTAGAGGGTGAAGCTTTCTTT
CASSTDLEGEAFF
>TRBV5-4|TRBJ2-1|once|.|14
TGTGCCAGCAGCTATCGGGACATACGTTCTCGAGAGTTCTTC
CASSYRDIRSREFF
>TRBV9|TRBJ1-5|few|TRBD1|15
TGTGCCAGCAGCGACACAACAGGGGACGATCAGCCCCAGCATTTT
CASSDTTGDDQPQHF
>TRBV19|TRBJ2-1|.|TRBD1|14
TGTGCCAGTAGTTTGGACAGGGCGTTCAATGAGCAGTTCTTC
CASSLDRAFNEQFF
>TRBV30|TRBJ2-7|.|.|11
TGTGCCTGGAGTACCAGACAGGCGACGTACTTC
CAWSTRQATYF
>TRBV10-3|TRBJ2-5|.|.|12
TGTGCCAGCCAACAGGGTCAAGAGACCCAGTACTTC
CASQQGQETQYF
>TRBV28|TRBJ1-4|.|.|17
TGTGCCAGCAGTTTAGGATTAACGGGACAAGTTAATGAAAAACTGTTTTTT
CASSLGLTGQVNEKLFF
>TRBV7-9|TRBJ1-5|.|TRBD1|16
TGTGCCAGCAGCCGTACGGAGGGGGCGATGAATCAGCCCCAGCATTTT
CASSRTEGAMNQPQHF
>TRBV3-1/TRBV3-2|TRBJ2-5|.|.|15
TGTGCCAGCAGCCAAGGTAGCGGAGGGGGGAGGGCCCAGTACTTC
CASSQGSGGGRAQYF
>TRBV5-4|TRBJ1-1|.|.|13
TGTGCCAGCAGCCCGGACAGTTTCACTGAAGCTTTCTTT
CASSPDSFTEAFF
>TRBV5-1|TRBJ1-1|.|TRBD1|14
TGCGCCAGCAGCCCCGGGACAGGGAACACTGAAGCTTTCTTT
CASSPGTGNTEAFF
>TRBV29-1|TRBJ1-2|.|.|16
TGCAGCGTGGAACAGGGTACCTCATCTTCAAACTATGGCTACACCTTC
CSVEQGTSSSNYGYTF
>TRBV28|TRBJ2-1|.|.|15
TGTGCCAGCAGTTCGCAGGGGAAGTCCTACAATGAGCAGTTCTTC
CASSSQGKSYNEQFF